The 29 T cell receptor beta chains listed next were all sequenced from one sample in a study of cytomegalovirus exposure and HLA in healthy donors. PCR involved 60 Vbeta and 13 Jbeta primers. Assay used: immunoSEQ multiplex PCR; TCRdb lists only in-frame clones, some missing. The table has roughly 160,000 clones, around four fifths seen once. The sequenced material came from PBMCs. The receptors stem from a man aged 25 to 45 in good health and CMV-seronegative.

This rearrangement joins TRBV29-1 to TRBJ2-2; D ambiguous. This CDR3 spans 13 amino acids. Germline V gene data show CDR1 as SQVTM and CDR2 as ANQGSEA. Trimming pared 3 bases from V and 8 bases from J, leaving 13 bases between. CDR3 sequence (DNA): TGCAGCGTTGATTCGCCCTCTAGGGGGGAGCTGTTTTTT. This sequence encodes CSVDSPSRGELFF.

The chain joins TRBV19 to TRBJ2-7, with D possibly being TRBD2 (5 bases). The CDR3 contains 15 residues. With 1 base removed from V and 0 bases from J, the gap between germline ends came to 10 bases. Germline loops: CDR1 LNHDA, CDR2 SQIVND (reference sequence). This CDR3 reads CASSIVPGSSYEQYF. CDR3 coding DNA: TGTGCCAGTAGTATAGTTCCGGGGAGCTCCTACGAGCAGTACTTC.

This rearrangement joins TRBV28 to TRBJ2-6; 7 positions match TRBD1. CDR1 MDHEN and CDR2 SYDVKM come from the germline V gene. The CDR3 loop spans 18 amino acids. V shed 4 bases and J 4 bases; nucleotides not matched to a gene: 13. The CDR3 loop reads CASSSGTALLEGANVLTF. As DNA, the CDR3 is TGTGCCAGCAGTTCCGGGACAGCCCTCCTCGAGGGGGCCAACGTCCTGACTTTC.

V is TRBV18 and J is TRBJ1-2; D possibly corresponds to TRBD1 (5 bases). V was trimmed by 0 bases and J by 4 bases, leaving 9 bases between them. This CDR3 has 14 residues. The germline V gene has CDR1 KGHSH and CDR2 LQKENI. CDR3 sequence: CASSPPWGLYGYTF. The CDR3 coding sequence is TGTGCCAGCTCACCACCGTGGGGCCTCTATGGCTACACCTTC.

The DNA for the CDR3 is TGTGCCAGCACCGGACAGCACTCTGGAAACACCATATATTTT. It specifies CASTGQHSGNTIYF. V usage is TRBV2 and J usage is TRBJ1-3, with D possibly being TRBD1 (6 bases). Germline V gene data show CDR1 as SNHLY and CDR2 as FYNNEI. CDR3 length: 14 amino acids. The V end was cut by 7 bases, the J end by 0 bases, with 10 bases between.

The CDR3 is CASSLTGLQYF. CDR3 coding DNA: TGTGCCAGCAGCCTGACGGGGTTGCAGTATTTT. The V and J genes are TRBV5-8 and TRBJ2-3; tentative D call: TRBD2 (5 bases). V lost 4 bases, J lost 11 bases, and 11 bases lay in between. Germline-derived CDR1 and CDR2 are SGHTS and YDEGEE. The CDR3 contains 11 residues. Based on the CDR3 plus reference TRBV5-8 and TRBJ2-3, the full variable domain is EAGVTQSPTHLIKTRGQQATLRCSPISGHTSVYWYQQALGLGLQFLLWYDEGEERNRGNFPPRFSGRQFPNYSSELNVNALELEDSALYLCASSLTGLQYFGPGTRLTVL.

V and J are TRBV7-2 and TRBJ2-3; the D is unclear. The germline V gene has CDR1 SGHTA and CDR2 FQGNSA. The ends were cut back, 4 bases at V and 1 base at J, with 9 bases in the middle. The CDR3 totals 14 residues. The CDR3 here is CASSSSQGTDTQYF. The DNA for the CDR3 is TGTGCCAGCAGCTCCAGTCAGGGCACAGATACGCAGTATTTT.

The chain joins TRBV29-1 to TRBJ2-3; D may be TRBD1 (5 bases). The germline CDR1 and CDR2 sequences are SQVTM and ANQGSEA. Trimming left V 0 bases short and J 3 bases short, with 13 bases between. The CDR3 extends over 15 amino acids. In DNA form, the CDR3 reads TGCAGCGTTGAAGATGGGGCCCCGGAGACAGATACGCAGTATTTT. It is translated as CSVEDGAPETDTQYF.

This chain joins TRBV7-2 and TRBJ2-1; TRBD2 agrees at 13 bases. With 2 bases clipped from V and 2 bases from J, the junction kept 0 bases outside the gene matches. CDR1 is SGHTA and CDR2 is FQGNSA in the germline V gene. The CDR3 is made up of 16 amino acids. CDR3 loop: CASSLTSGRAYNEQFF. DNA of the CDR3: TGTGCCAGCAGCTTAACTAGCGGGAGGGCCTACAATGAGCAGTTCTTC.

This clone occurred once. V usage is TRBV10-3 and J usage is TRBJ2-7; TRBD1 aligns across 9 bases. This CDR3 has 15 residues. CDR1 is ENHRY and CDR2 is SYGVKD in the germline V gene. The V segment lost 4 bases and the J segment 6 bases; nucleotides outside the gene matches: 10. CDR3 DNA sequence: TGTGCCATCAGTGCCGGGACAGGGCCCGAGTTCGAGCAGTACTTC. Its protein is CAISAGTGPEFEQYF.

The chain carries TRBV19 and TRBJ1-5, with D possibly TRBD1 on 5 matching bases. V was clipped by 7 bases and J by 1 base, with 14 bases between them. This CDR3 is built from 15 residues. CDR1 and CDR2 from the germline V gene are LNHDA and SQIVND (reference sequence). The CDR3: CASTPGGRSNQPQHF. DNA of the CDR3: TGTGCCAGTACCCCCGGGGGACGGAGCAATCAGCCCCAGCATTTT. Drawing the rest from reference TRBV19 and TRBJ1-5, the complete variable domain is DGGITQSPKYLFRKEGQNVTLSCEQNLNHDAMYWYRQDPGQGLRLIYYSQIVNDFQKGDIAEGYSVSREKKESFPLTVTSAQKNPTAFYLCASTPGGRSNQPQHFGDGTRLSIL.

This clone is a singleton in its sample. This chain joins TRBV7-9 and TRBJ2-1; tentative D call: TRBD1 (7 bases). CDR1 and CDR2 (germline): SEHNR, FQNEAQ (reference sequence). This CDR3 has 15 residues. V lost 2 bases to trimming and J lost 2 bases, with 10 bases between them. The CDR3: CASSLRGTAYNEQFF. The CDR3 DNA follows: TGTGCCAGCAGCTTACGGGGGACAGCCTACAATGAGCAGTTCTTC.

This chain uses TRBV27 with TRBJ2-7; 15 positions match TRBD2. The V segment lost 0 bases and the J segment 4 bases; nucleotides outside the gene matches: 1. Germline lookup yields CDR1 MNHEY and CDR2 SMNVEV (reference sequence). CDR3 length equals 16 residues. CDR3 sequence reads: CASSLSGLAGGYEQYF. The CDR3 DNA follows: TGTGCCAGCAGTTTATCAGGACTAGCGGGGGGGTACGAGCAGTACTTC.

J is TRBJ1-4 and V is TRBV7-6; TRBD1 might be the D (6 bases). The germline V gene has CDR1 SGHVS and CDR2 FNYEAQ. The V end was cut by 3 bases, the J end by 7 bases, with 18 bases between. The CDR3 spans 16 residues. The CDR3 spells CASSLGTPPKAEKLFF. As DNA, the CDR3 is TGTGCCAGCAGCTTGGGGACACCCCCGAAGGCTGAAAAACTGTTTTTT.

The rearrangement uses TRBV4-1 and TRBJ2-1, with 13 bases identical to TRBD2. Unmatched junction bases numbered 2, after V lost 4 bases and J lost 5 bases. Germline CDR1 reads MGHRA; CDR2 reads YSYEKL. The CDR3 has 15 amino acids. The CDR3 DNA follows: TGCGCCAGCAGCCGGACTAGCGGGAGTAACAATGAGCAGTTCTTC. Amino acid sequence: CASSRTSGSNNEQFF.

This chain joins TRBV4-3 and TRBJ2-1, with 9 bases aligning to TRBD2. The CDR3 length is 15 residues. After removal of 4 bases from V and 4 bases from J, the junction contained 5 bases not matched to a gene. Germline CDR1 reads LGHNA; CDR2 reads YSLEER. DNA for the CDR3: TGCGCCAGCAGCCCAGCGGGGGGCTTGTACAATGAGCAGTTCTTC. This sequence encodes CASSPAGGLYNEQFF.

The chain joins TRBV14 to TRBJ2-7, with TRBD2 identical over 10 bases. The trim removed 2 bases at V and 5 bases at J, leaving 6 bases unmatched. Germline loops: CDR1 SGHDN, CDR2 FVKESK. The CDR3 consists of 15 residues. The CDR3 region is CASSQFSGRPNEQYF. In DNA form, the CDR3 reads TGTGCCAGCAGCCAATTTAGCGGGAGGCCCAACGAGCAGTACTTC.

The J gene is TRBJ2-3, the V gene TRBV7-2; a possible D gene is TRBD1 (5 bases). V was shortened by 1 base and J by 3 bases, with 8 bases between the two germline ends. Germline values: CDR1 SGHTA, CDR2 FQGNSA. This CDR3 comprises 14 residues. Here the CDR3 DNA reads TGTGCCAGCAGCTTAGATACAGGTACAGATACGCAGTATTTT. Translation gives CASSLDTGTDTQYF.

The chain recombines TRBV7-2 with TRBJ2-3; maybe TRBD2 (6 bases). The CDR3 is 13 amino acids. The V end was cut by 4 bases, the J end by 5 bases, with 10 bases between. The V gene's germline CDR1 is SGHTA and CDR2 FQGNSA. This chain's CDR3 is CASSYPAGDTQYF. CDR3 coding DNA: TGTGCCAGCAGCTACCCAGCGGGAGATACGCAGTATTTT.

J is TRBJ2-7 and V is TRBV5-1; TRBD2 aligns across 10 bases. Germline-derived CDR1 and CDR2 are SGHRS and YFSETQ. V lost 6 bases to trimming and J lost 6 bases; unmatched junction nucleotides: 15. This CDR3 comprises 16 residues. CDR3 sequence: CASTDDSLAGVREQYF. In nucleotides, the CDR3 is TGCGCCAGCACCGACGACTCCCTAGCGGGAGTTCGCGAGCAGTACTTC.

The genes are TRBV28 and TRBJ2-7; 8 positions match TRBD1. Trimming cost V 3 bases and J 1 base; bases outside gene matches: 5. The CDR3 is 15 amino acids. The germline CDR1 and CDR2 sequences are MDHEN and SYDVKM. Here the CDR3 DNA reads TGTGCCAGCAGTTTCGGGACAGGACTTTCCTACGAGCAGTACTTC. Translation: CASSFGTGLSYEQYF.

The chain employs TRBV5-6 and TRBJ2-7; 10 nucleotides line up with TRBD1. Germline CDR1 reads SGHDT; CDR2 reads YYEEEE. V trimming: 0 bases; J trimming: 2 bases; junction bases outside the gene matches: 2. The CDR3 extends over 15 amino acids. DNA for the CDR3: TGTGCCAGCAGCTTGGGGACAGGGGGGCCCTACGAGCAGTACTTC. Protein: CASSLGTGGPYEQYF.

This clone was detected a few times. CDR3 coding DNA: TGTGCCAGCAGTCCCCTAACAGGGCCCCAGCATTTT. Residues: CASSPLTGPQHF. The V gene is TRBV27, the J gene TRBJ1-5; possibly TRBD1 for D (5 bases). There are 12 residues in the CDR3. The germline CDR1 and CDR2 sequences are MNHEY and SMNVEV (reference sequence). V lost 5 bases and J 9 bases, leaving 11 bases between the germline ends.

In nucleotides, the CDR3 is TGTGCCAGCTCACCCCAGGACACCGGGGAGCTGTTTTTT. It specifies CASSPQDTGELFF. This chain connects TRBV18 to TRBJ2-2; no clear D gene. The germline V gene encodes CDR1 KGHSH and CDR2 LQKENI. Trimming took off 3 bases at V and 3 bases at J, with 5 bases between the two ends. The CDR3 has 13 residues. The full variable domain, its missing parts supplied by reference TRBV18 and TRBJ2-2, is NAGVMQNPRHLVRRRGQEARLRCSPMKGHSHVYWYRQLPEEGLKFMVYLQKENIIDESGMPKERFSAEFPKEGPSILRIQQVVRGDSAAYFCASSPQDTGELFFGEGSRLTVL.

The chain couples TRBV13 to TRBJ2-7; 16 bases match TRBD2. Trimming at V came to 0 bases and at J to 2 bases, leaving 10 bases not matched to a gene. The CDR3 has 20 residues. Germline-derived CDR1 and CDR2 are PRHDT and FYEKMQ (reference sequence). The CDR3 DNA sequence: TGTGCCAGCAGCTTAGGCCTGGGGGGACTAGCGGGAGGGAAGACCTACGAGCAGTACTTC. It encodes CASSLGLGGLAGGKTYEQYF.

For the CDR3, the DNA is TGTGCCAGCAGCCAGGTGGAGGGTTTGAACACTGAAGCTTTCTTT. Its protein product is CASSQVEGLNTEAFF. The chain combines TRBV5-5 with TRBJ1-1; no clear D. Trimming removed 4 bases from V and 0 bases from J, with 13 bases in between. Germline assignment: CDR1 SGHKS and CDR2 YYEKEE (reference sequence). This CDR3 has 15 residues.

CDR3 region: CASSLGPDQETQYF. The CDR3 DNA sequence: TGTGCCAGCAGCTTAGGGCCAGACCAAGAGACCCAGTACTTC. The chain uses TRBV11-3 and TRBJ2-5; no clear D gene. The V gene's germline CDR1 is SGHNT and CDR2 YENEEA. V dropped 1 base and J dropped 0 bases, with 6 bases sitting between them. There are 14 residues in the CDR3. Supplemented by reference TRBV11-3 and TRBJ2-5, the full variable domain reads EAGVVQSPRYKIIEKKQPVAFWCNPISGHNTLYWYLQNLGQGPELLIRYENEEAVDDSQLPKDRFSAERLKGVDSTLKIQPAELGDSAVYLCASSLGPDQETQYFGPGTRLLVL.

V is TRBV28 and J is TRBJ1-2; D remains unclear. CDR1 MDHEN and CDR2 SYDVKM come from the germline V gene. V lost 2 bases to trimming and J lost 4 bases, with 11 bases between them. CDR3 length: 14 amino acids. The CDR3 DNA sequence: TGTGCCAGCAGTTTAGAGGACTTGGCCTATGGCTACACCTTC. The encoded protein is CASSLEDLAYGYTF.

The J gene is TRBJ2-7, the V gene TRBV15, with TRBD2 matching 9 bases. The germline V gene encodes CDR1 LNHNV and CDR2 YYDKDF (reference sequence). The CDR3 is 16 amino acids. The ends lost 1 base at V and 4 bases at J; junction bases unmatched: 8. In DNA form, the CDR3 reads TGTGCCACCAGCAGAGCCCCGGCGGGAGGGCCGTACGAGCAGTACTTC. Translation: CATSRAPAGGPYEQYF. The full variable domain, with the rest looked up from reference TRBV15 and TRBJ2-7, is DAMVIQNPRYQVTQFGKPVTLSCSQTLNHNVMYWYQQKSSQAPKLLFHYYDKDFNNEADTPDNFQSRRPNTSFCFLDIRSPGLGDTAMYLCATSRAPAGGPYEQYFGPGTRLTVT.